These 5 T cell receptor beta chains share one sample of origin, sequenced in a study of blood T cell repertoires in COVID-19. Data came from immunoSEQ multiplex PCR; TCRdb stores just in-frame clones and leaves some out. The profile shows 150,000 to 200,000 clones, more than 60% of them singletons. The specimen was peripheral blood. The receptors stem from a man aged 65 to 79 with acute or convalescent COVID-19.

The chain joins TRBV13 to TRBJ2-1, with 9 bases that match TRBD1. CDR1 is PRHDT and CDR2 is FYEKMQ in the germline V gene (reference sequence). The length of the CDR3 is 15 residues. Trimming removed 5 bases from V and 2 bases from J; junction bases left unmatched: 4. DNA of the CDR3: TGTGCCAGCAGCAACCGGGACAGGGCCTACAATGAGCAGTTCTTC. This codes for CASSNRDRAYNEQFF.

This clone was detected only a few times. The chain has TRBV11-2 and TRBJ1-2; 8 positions match TRBD1. Germline CDR1 SGHAT, CDR2 FQNNGV. The CDR3 is 16 amino acids. The junction had 11 bases not matched to a gene; V was cut back by 0 bases and J by 8 bases. The CDR3 DNA reads TGTGCCAGCAGCTTAGATGGAGGACAGGGAATGGGGGGCTACACCTTC. Protein: CASSLDGGQGMGGYTF.

This clone was seen once. The chain combines TRBV7-6 with TRBJ1-1; TRBD1 aligns across 8 bases. CDR1 and CDR2 from the germline V gene are SGHVS and FNYEAQ. This CDR3 comprises 16 residues. V dropped 5 bases and J dropped 4; count of bases not matched to a gene: 12. CDR3 bases: TGTGCCAGCAGCCAAGACCTCGACAGGGGACCCACTGAAGCTTTCTTT. This codes for CASSQDLDRGPTEAFF.

This rearrangement joins TRBV28 to TRBJ2-1, with D perhaps TRBD2 (6 bases). There are 14 residues in the CDR3. Germline V lookup: CDR1 MDHEN, CDR2 SYDVKM. V shed 5 bases and J shed 8 bases, with 16 bases lying between them. DNA of the CDR3: TGTGCCAGCAGTCTAGCGACGAGCAGGGATGAGCAGTTCTTC. This translates into CASSLATSRDEQFF.

The J gene is TRBJ1-5, the V gene TRBV3-1 (or the pseudogene TRBV3-2), with TRBD1 matching over 9 bases. Germline V CDR1 and CDR2: LGHDT, YNNKEL (reference sequence). The CDR3 covers 13 residues. V dropped 5 bases and J dropped 6; count of bases not matched to a gene: 2. The CDR3 here is CASSGTGSQPQHF. CDR3 coding DNA: TGTGCCAGCAGCGGGACAGGGAGTCAGCCCCAGCATTTT.